This T cell receptor beta chain came from a study of blood T cells in healthy people across ages. Whole-study findings and limits: With donor CMV status unknown, expanded clonotype changes were possibly confounded.

This clonotype was detected only once. What it binds is unknown. The CDR3 consists of 16 residues. The germline V gene encodes CDR1 SEHNR and CDR2 FQNEAQ (reference sequence). Next came a second PCR, run for about 7 to 12 cycles, which used a sample-barcoded 5' primer along with a J-beta primer mix. TCRdb redid the calling of the 5' RACE reads with MiXCR, one entry per CDR3 protein. This table has over 1,500,000 distinct CDR3 sequences, around half appearing once. Caucasian individuals from Russia who were healthy and aged roughly 6 to 95 acted as donors. The receptor was isolated from a woman aged 40 to 49 in good health. Specimen: blood. The chain couples TRBV7-9 to TRBJ2-5; 9 bases fit TRBD1. The end of the DNA aligns better with TRBJ2-7, so the J call may be wrong. In DNA form, the CDR3 reads TGTGCCAGCAGTCCTAGACCGGGACAGGGACTCTACGAGCAGTACTTC. This encodes CASSPRPGQGLYEQYF.